This TCR beta chain was identified in a study of beta chain features in type 1 diabetes. The wider study: Cells sorted and examined across all samples totaled 85 million to 130 million. Regarding the study as a whole: Within each of all four CD4+ subsets, Type 1 diabetes patients had TCRB CDR3s that were moderately but significantly shorter.

TCRB transcripts that were expressed got sequenced, as all of the isolated RNA had been reverse transcribed. Sequenced by immunoSEQ multiplex PCR; TCRdb stores in-frame clones only, minus some. The sample lists about 140,000 clones; approximately 13% were seen once. This clone was seen a few times. Its matching antigen is unknown. The origin of this receptor is a man between 18 and 29 years old with type 1 diabetes. The sequenced sample was central memory CD4+ T cells from blood.

The CDR3 region has the DNA TGCGCCAGCAGCCCACTTGGGCCCTACGAGCAGTACTTC. As protein: CASSPLGPYEQYF. V is TRBV5-1 and J is TRBJ2-7; D gene uncertain. V lost 4 bases, J lost 2 bases, and 10 bases lay in between. This CDR3 has 13 amino acids. Germline V lookup: CDR1 SGHRS, CDR2 YFSETQ.